This TCR beta chain was found in a study of CD8 T cells in Susac syndrome. An amount of RNA that ranged from 0.5 to 1 ug was reverse transcribed with random hexamers. Across 54 Vbeta and 13 Jbeta, immunoSEQ multiplex PCR amplified TCR beta CDR3. TCRdb called the immunoSEQ multiplex PCR reads again in MiXCR, with one record for every CDR3 protein. The sample yields around 130,000 distinct CDR3 sequences, roughly 94% seen once. The study sequenced TCR beta in blood CD8+ and CD4+ T cells. Controls were age- and sex-matched healthy donors. TEMRA cells were FACS-enriched, and CD8+ and CD4+ T cells were isolated negatively. The sequenced material came from CD4+ T cells from PBMCs. This TCR came from a human donor in good health.

CDR3 DNA sequence: TGTGCCAGCAGCAAGTTAGACGAGCGGAGGGACACCGGGGAGCTGTTTTTT. Protein sequence: CASSKLDERRDTGELFF. V usage is TRBV21-1 and J usage is TRBJ2-2; TRBD2, the table's D call, lacks a check against the DNA. TRBV21-1 is assigned pseudogene status. The CDR3 totals 17 residues.